What follows describes a single T cell receptor (beta chain). Its antigen is unknown. Looked up from germline, CDR1 is SGHKS and CDR2 is YYEKEE (reference sequence). V shed 0 bases and J shed 3 bases, with 8 bases lying between them. The CDR3 totals 14 residues. The data originate from a study of cytomegalovirus exposure and HLA in healthy donors. Overall study results and limits: Per a later analysis, HLA-associated TCR beta chains showed more clonal expansion than other, equally common TCR beta chains.

In the PCR, 60 Vbeta and 13 Jbeta primers were used. The table came from immunoSEQ multiplex PCR; TCRdb's copy has only in-frame clones and leaves some out. The sample has about 100,000 clones; around 74% are singletons. Sequencing used PBMCs. The sequence was obtained from a man in his forties or fifties in good health and CMV-seropositive. The chain is built from TRBV5-5 and TRBJ2-3; D is uncertain. The CDR3 DNA is TGTGCCAGCAGCTTGGGGGCGACGACAGATACGCAGTATTTT. This codes for CASSLGATTDTQYF.